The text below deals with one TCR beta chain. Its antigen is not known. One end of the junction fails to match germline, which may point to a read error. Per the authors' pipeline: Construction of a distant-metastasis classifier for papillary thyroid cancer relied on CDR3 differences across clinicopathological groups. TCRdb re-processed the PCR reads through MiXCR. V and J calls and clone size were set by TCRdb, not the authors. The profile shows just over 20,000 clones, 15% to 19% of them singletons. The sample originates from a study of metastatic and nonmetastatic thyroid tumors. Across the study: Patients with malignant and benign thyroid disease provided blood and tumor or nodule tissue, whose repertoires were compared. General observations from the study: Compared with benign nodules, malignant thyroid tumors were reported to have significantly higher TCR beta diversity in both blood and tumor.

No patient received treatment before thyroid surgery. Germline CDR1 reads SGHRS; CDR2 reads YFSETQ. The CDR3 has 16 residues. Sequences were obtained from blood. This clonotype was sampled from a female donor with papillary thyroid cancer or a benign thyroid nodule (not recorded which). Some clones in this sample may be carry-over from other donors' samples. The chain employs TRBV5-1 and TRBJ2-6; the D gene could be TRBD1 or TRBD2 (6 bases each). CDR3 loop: CASSFVQGTGANFLTF. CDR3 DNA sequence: TGCGCCAGCAGCTTTGTTCAGGGGACGGGGGCCAACTTCCTGACTTTC.